The clone carrying this T cell receptor beta chain was recorded once. The V and J ends lost 3 bases and 6 bases respectively, with 18 bases between them. The CDR3 covers 17 residues. Germline V gene data show CDR1 as MNHNS and CDR2 as SASEGT. Survey-level immunoSEQ sequencing profiled the TCR beta repertoire. The data were produced by immunoSEQ multiplex PCR, yet TCRdb's version contains in-frame clones alone and is incomplete. The sample has roughly 68,000 clones, roughly 95% seen once. Specimen: PBMCs. The chain couples TRBV6-1 to TRBJ1-6; weak D call: TRBD1 (6 bases). This receptor was obtained from a man aged 35-49 years with rheumatoid arthritis. The CDR3 region has the DNA TGTGCCAGCAGTGAGAACTTGCAGGGGTCTGGTAATTCACCCCTCCACTTT. As protein: CASSENLQGSGNSPLHF.